The text below deals with one T cell receptor beta chain. This sample is drawn from a study of blood T cell repertoires in COVID-19. The germline CDR1 and CDR2 sequences are MGHRA and YSYEKL. CDR3 length: 15 amino acids. Trimming took 4 bases from V and 0 from J, leaving 10 bases between them. The authors' processing: Quantification of nucleated cells was approximated via reference gene primer amplification. Profiling relied on immunoSEQ multiplex PCR, and the TCRdb table lists in-frame clones only, not all of them. Clone size and the V and J calls come from that table; the DNA yielded D and trimming. Seen here are around 340,000 clones, around 90% observed once, and the top ten hold 3% to 4.5%.

J is TRBJ2-1 and V is TRBV4-1; D is perhaps TRBD1 (5 bases). The receptor comes from a woman aged 60-75 years with COVID-19, enrolled during active disease. Sequences were obtained from peripheral blood. The CDR3 DNA reads as TGCGCCAGCAGCCGGACATCCCTCTCCTACAATGAGCAGTTCTTC. Protein sequence: CASSRTSLSYNEQFF.